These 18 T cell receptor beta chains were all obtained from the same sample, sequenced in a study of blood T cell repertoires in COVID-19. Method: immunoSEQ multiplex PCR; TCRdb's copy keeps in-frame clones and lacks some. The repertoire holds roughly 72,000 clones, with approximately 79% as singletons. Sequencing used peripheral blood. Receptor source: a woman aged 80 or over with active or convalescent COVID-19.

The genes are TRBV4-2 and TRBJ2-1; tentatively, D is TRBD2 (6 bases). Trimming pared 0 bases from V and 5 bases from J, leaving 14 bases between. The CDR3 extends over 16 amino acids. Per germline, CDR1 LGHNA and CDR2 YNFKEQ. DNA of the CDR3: TGTGCCAGCAGCCAAGAAGGGGCAGGGAGGAACAATGAGCAGTTCTTC. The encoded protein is CASSQEGAGRNNEQFF.

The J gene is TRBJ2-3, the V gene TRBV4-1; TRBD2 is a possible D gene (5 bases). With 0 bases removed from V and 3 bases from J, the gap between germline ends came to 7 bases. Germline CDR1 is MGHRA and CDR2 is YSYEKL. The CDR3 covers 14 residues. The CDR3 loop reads CASSQEPGTDTQYF. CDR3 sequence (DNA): TGCGCCAGCAGCCAAGAACCGGGGACAGATACGCAGTATTTT.

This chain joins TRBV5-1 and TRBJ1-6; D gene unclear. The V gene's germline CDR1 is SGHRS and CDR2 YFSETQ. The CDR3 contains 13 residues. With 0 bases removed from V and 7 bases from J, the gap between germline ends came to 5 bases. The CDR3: CASSLVGNSPLHF. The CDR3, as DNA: TGCGCCAGCAGCTTGGTTGGCAATTCACCCCTCCACTTT. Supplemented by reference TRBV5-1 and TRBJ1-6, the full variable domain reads KAGVTQTPRYLIKTRGQQVTLSCSPISGHRSVSWYQQTPGQGLQFLFEYFSETQRNKGNFPGRFSGRQFSNSRSEMNVSTLELGDSALYLCASSLVGNSPLHFGNGTRLTVT.

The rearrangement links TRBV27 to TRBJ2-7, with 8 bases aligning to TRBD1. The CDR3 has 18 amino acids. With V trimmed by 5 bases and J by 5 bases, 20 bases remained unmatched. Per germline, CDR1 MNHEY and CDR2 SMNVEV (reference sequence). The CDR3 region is CASSPTRFRTGTWDEQYF. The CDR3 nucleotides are TGTGCCAGCAGTCCTACCCGATTCCGGACAGGGACTTGGGACGAGCAGTACTTC.

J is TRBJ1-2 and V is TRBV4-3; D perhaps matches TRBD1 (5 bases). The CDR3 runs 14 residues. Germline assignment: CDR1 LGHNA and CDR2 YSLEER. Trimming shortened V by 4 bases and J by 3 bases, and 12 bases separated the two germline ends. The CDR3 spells CASSRRGSDYGYTF. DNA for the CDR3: TGCGCCAGCAGCCGGAGGGGTTCAGACTATGGCTACACCTTC.

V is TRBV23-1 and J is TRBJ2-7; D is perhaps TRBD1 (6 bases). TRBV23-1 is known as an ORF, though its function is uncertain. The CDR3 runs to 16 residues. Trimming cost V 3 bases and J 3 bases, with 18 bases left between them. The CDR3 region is CASSHPGVHLNYEQYF. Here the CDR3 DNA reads TGCGCCAGCAGTCATCCAGGGGTTCACCTAAACTACGAGCAGTACTTC.

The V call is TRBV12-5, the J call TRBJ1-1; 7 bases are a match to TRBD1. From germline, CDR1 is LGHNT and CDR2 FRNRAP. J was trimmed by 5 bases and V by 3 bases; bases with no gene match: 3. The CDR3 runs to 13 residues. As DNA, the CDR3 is TGTGCTAGTGGTTTAGGGGGCCCTACTGAAGCTTTCTTT. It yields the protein CASGLGGPTEAFF.

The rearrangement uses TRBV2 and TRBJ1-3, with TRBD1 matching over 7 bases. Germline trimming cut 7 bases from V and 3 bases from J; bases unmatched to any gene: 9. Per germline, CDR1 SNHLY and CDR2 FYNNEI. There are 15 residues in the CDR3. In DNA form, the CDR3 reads TGTGCCAGCACCCTCGAGGGGGCTCTTGGAAACACCATATATTTT. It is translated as CASTLEGALGNTIYF. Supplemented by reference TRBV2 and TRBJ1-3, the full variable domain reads EPEVTQTPSHQVTQMGQEVILRCVPISNHLYFYWYRQILGQKVEFLVSFYNNEISEKSEIFDDQFSVERPDGSNFTLKIRSTKLEDSAMYFCASTLEGALGNTIYFGEGSWLTVV.

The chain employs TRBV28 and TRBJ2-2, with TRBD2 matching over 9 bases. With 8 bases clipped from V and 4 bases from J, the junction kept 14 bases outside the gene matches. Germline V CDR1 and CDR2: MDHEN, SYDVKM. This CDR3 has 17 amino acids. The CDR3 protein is CASLRPSGKVGTGELFF. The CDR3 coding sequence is TGTGCCAGCTTACGACCTAGCGGGAAGGTTGGCACCGGGGAGCTGTTTTTT. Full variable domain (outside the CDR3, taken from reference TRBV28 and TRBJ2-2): DVKVTQSSRYLVKRTGEKVFLECVQDMDHENMFWYRQDPGLGLRLIYFSYDVKMKEKGDIPEGYSVSREKKERFSLILESASTNQTSMYLCASLRPSGKVGTGELFFGEGSRLTVL.

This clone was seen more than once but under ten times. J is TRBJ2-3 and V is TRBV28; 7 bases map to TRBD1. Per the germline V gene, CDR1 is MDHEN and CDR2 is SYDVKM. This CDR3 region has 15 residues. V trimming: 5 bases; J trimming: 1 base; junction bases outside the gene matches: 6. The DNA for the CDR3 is TGTGCCAGCAGTGGACGGGACAGACGCACAGATACGCAGTATTTT. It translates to CASSGRDRRTDTQYF. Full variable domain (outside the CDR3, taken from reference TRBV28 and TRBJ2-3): DVKVTQSSRYLVKRTGEKVFLECVQDMDHENMFWYRQDPGLGLRLIYFSYDVKMKEKGDIPEGYSVSREKKERFSLILESASTNQTSMYLCASSGRDRRTDTQYFGPGTRLTVL.

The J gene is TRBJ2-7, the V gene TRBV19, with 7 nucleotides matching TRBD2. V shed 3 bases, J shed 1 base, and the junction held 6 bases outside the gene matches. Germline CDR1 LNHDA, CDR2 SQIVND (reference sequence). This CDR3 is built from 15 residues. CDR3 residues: CASSILAGPSYEQYF. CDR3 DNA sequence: TGTGCCAGTAGTATTTTAGCGGGCCCGTCCTACGAGCAGTACTTC.

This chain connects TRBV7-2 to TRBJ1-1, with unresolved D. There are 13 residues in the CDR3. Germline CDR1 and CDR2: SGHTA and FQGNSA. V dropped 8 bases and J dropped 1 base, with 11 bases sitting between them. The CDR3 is CASLRAGNTEAFF. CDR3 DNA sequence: TGTGCCAGCCTTAGGGCGGGGAACACTGAAGCTTTCTTT.

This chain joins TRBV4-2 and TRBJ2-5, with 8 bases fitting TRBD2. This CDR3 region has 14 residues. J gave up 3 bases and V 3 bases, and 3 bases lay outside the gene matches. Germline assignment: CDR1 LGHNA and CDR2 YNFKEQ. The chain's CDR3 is CASSQGTRKETQYF. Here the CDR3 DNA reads TGTGCCAGCAGCCAGGGGACTAGAAAAGAGACCCAGTACTTC.

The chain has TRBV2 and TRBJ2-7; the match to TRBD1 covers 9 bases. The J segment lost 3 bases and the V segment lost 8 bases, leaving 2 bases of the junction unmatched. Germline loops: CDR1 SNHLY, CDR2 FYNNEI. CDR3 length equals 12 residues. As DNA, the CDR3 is TGTGCCAGCGAGGGACAGGGCTACGAGCAGTACTTC. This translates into CASEGQGYEQYF.

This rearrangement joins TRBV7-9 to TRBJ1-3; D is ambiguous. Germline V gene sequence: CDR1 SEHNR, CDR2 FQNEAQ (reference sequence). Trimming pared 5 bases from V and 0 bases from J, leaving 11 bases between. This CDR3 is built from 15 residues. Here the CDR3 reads CASSRSYYSGNTIYF. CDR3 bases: TGTGCCAGCAGCCGAAGTTACTACTCTGGAAACACCATATATTTT. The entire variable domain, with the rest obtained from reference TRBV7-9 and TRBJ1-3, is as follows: DTGVSQNPRHKITKRGQNVTFRCDPISEHNRLYWYRQTLGQGPEFLTYFQNEAQLEKSRLLSDRFSAERPKGSFSTLEIQRTEQGDSAMYLCASSRSYYSGNTIYFGEGSWLTVV.

In DNA form, the CDR3 reads TGTGCCAGCCTCGGAGTAAATGAGCAGTTCTTC. Its translation is CASLGVNEQFF. This sequence joins TRBV7-2 and TRBJ2-1, with D uncertain. Germline values: CDR1 SGHTA, CDR2 FQGNSA. Trimming pared 8 bases from V and 7 bases from J, leaving 9 bases between. This CDR3 contains 11 residues.

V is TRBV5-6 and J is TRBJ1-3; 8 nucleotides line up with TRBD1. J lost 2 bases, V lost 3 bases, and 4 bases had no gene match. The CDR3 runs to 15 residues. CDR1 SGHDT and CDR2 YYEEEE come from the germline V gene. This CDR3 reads CASSYLDRAGNTIYF. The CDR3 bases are TGTGCCAGCAGCTACCTGGACAGGGCTGGAAACACCATATATTTT.

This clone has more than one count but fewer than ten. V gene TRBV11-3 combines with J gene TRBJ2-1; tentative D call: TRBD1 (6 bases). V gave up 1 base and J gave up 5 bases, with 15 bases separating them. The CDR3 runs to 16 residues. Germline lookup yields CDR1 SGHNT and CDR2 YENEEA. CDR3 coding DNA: TGTGCCAGCAGCTTAGGCCCGGGAAAGGGGGACAATGAGCAGTTCTTC. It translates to CASSLGPGKGDNEQFF.